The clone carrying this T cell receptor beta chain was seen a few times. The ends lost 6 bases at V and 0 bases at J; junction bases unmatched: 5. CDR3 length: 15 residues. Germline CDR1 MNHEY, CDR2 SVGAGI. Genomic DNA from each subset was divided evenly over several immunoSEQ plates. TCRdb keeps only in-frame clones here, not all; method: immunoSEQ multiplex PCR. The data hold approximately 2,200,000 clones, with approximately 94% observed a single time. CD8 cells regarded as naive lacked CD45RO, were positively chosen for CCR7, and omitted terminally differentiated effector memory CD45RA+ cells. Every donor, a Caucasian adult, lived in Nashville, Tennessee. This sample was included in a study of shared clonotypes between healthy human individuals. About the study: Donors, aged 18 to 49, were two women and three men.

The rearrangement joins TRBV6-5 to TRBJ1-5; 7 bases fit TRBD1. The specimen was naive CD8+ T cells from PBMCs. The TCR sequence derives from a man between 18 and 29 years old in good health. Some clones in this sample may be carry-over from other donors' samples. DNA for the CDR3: TGTGCCAGCAGGTCGGGACAGAATAGCAATCAGCCCCAGCATTTT. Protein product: CASRSGQNSNQPQHF.